This note documents a single T cell receptor beta chain sequence. Its antigen is unknown. This sample is drawn from a study of lymphopenia after photon versus proton radiotherapy. V was cut by 5 bases and J by 1 base, with 7 bases left in between. From germline, CDR1 is SEHNR and CDR2 FQNEAQ (reference sequence). The CDR3 spans 13 residues. The study, taken as a whole, reports: Oligoclonal CD8+ Temra expansion after nadir drove photon patients' diversity drop. Proton therapy kept repertoires fairly stable, unlike photons, which gained effector/memory cells.

Only in-frame clones appear in the TCRdb table, and some are missing; sequencing was by immunoSEQ multiplex PCR. Found here are under 75,000 clones, around 93% of them singletons; the top ten hold 2% to 2.5%. Sequencing used peripheral blood, obtained from a patient treated with photon-based radiotherapy. The source is a middle-aged woman with cholangiocarcinoma. The V and J genes are TRBV7-9 and TRBJ2-3; D is ambiguous. The CDR3 sequence: CASSPQGTDTQYF. CDR3 nucleotide sequence: TGTGCCAGCAGCCCCCAGGGCACAGATACGCAGTATTTT. Supplemented by reference TRBV7-9 and TRBJ2-3, the full variable domain reads DTGVSQNPRHKITKRGQNVTFRCDPISEHNRLYWYRQTLGQGPEFLTYFQNEAQLEKSRLLSDRFSAERPKGSFSTLEIQRTEQGDSAMYLCASSPQGTDTQYFGPGTRLTVL.